The present T cell receptor (beta chain) was sequenced within a study of shared clonotypes between healthy human individuals (dated by TCRdb to 2020 to 2022). Concerning the study at large: A few men and a couple of women, aged 18 to 49 years, made up the cohort. For each donor, three plates each were used for CD4 naive and CD4 memory, two plates were used for CD8 naive, and one plate was used for CD8 memory. The study deeply sequenced blood TCR repertoires of about 5 healthy adults to estimate repertoire size and the extent of clonotype sharing between individuals. Different laboratories and diverse techniques were used to prepare libraries and sequence TCR repertoires, to increase sequencing depth and limit assay-specific biases. Per donor, leukapheresis produced somewhere between about 0.9 and 9.5 billion PBMCs.

TCR CDR3 regions were amplified from genomic DNA by multiplex PCR using the deep immunoSEQ assay. For each cell subset, the extracted genomic DNA was distributed evenly across all wells of several immunoSEQ 96-well plates, and each plate served as one replicate. For sorted subsets, about 0.2 ug genomic DNA, equal to about 30,000 T cell genomes, was loaded into each replicate PCR. Purified libraries were quantified with a Qubit 3.0 fluorometer, sized on a Bioanalyzer 2100, and re-quantified with the KAPA Library Quantification kit. Every immunoSEQ 96-well plate was sequenced on a separate single-read 150-cycle Illumina NextSeq 550 flow cell. The authors' analysis ran thus. Because the immunoSEQ output included only junctional sequences and no quality scores, the filtering could not be the same as the filtering used for full-length reads. Sequences were annotated with PyIR, a Python wrapper for IgBLAST v1.9, using IMGT germline references to assign V/J genes and CDR3. Reads with weak V/J assignments (E-value above 1e-6), missing CDR3, stop codons, out-of-frame junctions, or ambiguous translated residues were removed. A V3J clonotype was defined by an identical inferred V gene, J gene, and CDR3 amino acid sequence. Percentage overlap between repertoires was calculated by dividing the number of shared unique clonotypes by the size of the smaller repertoire. Repertoire richness was assessed with RTK rarefaction, the Chao1 estimator, and Recon v2.1 estimates of unobserved clonotypes. Generation probabilities were computed with OLGA for all TCRbeta clonotypes obtained by the gDNA method from several donors. What TCRdb holds here is the immuneACCESS table cut down to in-frame rearrangements. Part of the clones is not present; checked against another copy, under half of the missing clones reflect an unresolved V gene, and the others are unexplained. D and trimming were read from the DNA, whereas the V and J calls and clone size are those reported in that table. The sample table records 2 million to 3 million clones; approximately 94% of these occur just once. Of the sample, around 0.15% is held by the ten largest clones.

Donors were healthy HIV-negative adults with no recently reported acute infections or vaccinations. All donors were Caucasian adults living in Nashville, Tennessee, USA. CD4+ T cells were enriched by magnetic negative selection, after which naive cells were positively selected on CD45RA and the negative fraction was taken as the memory subset. After blood collection by leukapheresis, PBMCs were isolated using Ficoll-Histopaque density gradient centrifugation and then cryopreserved in the vapor phase of liquid nitrogen. Analytical flow cytometry was used to check the purity and quantity of each magnetically sorted T cell population. Genomic DNA was isolated from every sorted fraction and measured by UV absorbance on a Nanodrop 2000c. In the case of this clone: Its antigen remains unidentified. Base qualities are not provided; no much larger clone lies one nucleotide away. Other DNA sequences within the sample encode an identical CDR3.

What the research found in general, with its limitations: Naive subsets generally had larger estimated clonotype richness than memory subsets. Across a few donors, approximately 4.9% of naive CD4, roughly 3.5% of naive CD8, under 2.5% of memory CD4, and under 0.45% of memory CD8 clonotypes were shared. The small number of donors limited the genetic and exposure-history diversity represented. Sampling was restricted to blood, and TCR repertoires in tissues likely differ from the TCR repertoires found in blood. Pairwise subsampling indicated that sequencing depth was expected to affect the degree of clonotype sharing among donors. Even with the large sequencing depth, rarefaction of the sorted-subset datasets indicated that sequencing was incomplete. Compared with non-shared clonotypes, clonotypes shared by all four sorted-subset donors had higher generation probabilities.

Taken from cysteine to phenylalanine, the CDR3 has 14 residues. Just CDR3 DNA is preserved here, 42 bases in frame from base 1. A distance of 7 bases separates the germline ends of V and J, which lose 0 bases and 2 bases respectively. CDR1 LNHDA and CDR2 SQIVND are derived from the germline V gene (reference sequence). The chain employs TRBV19 and TRBJ1-2; the D segment cannot be called with confidence. Material for sequencing was naive CD4+ T cells sorted from blood. Taken with the paper, the label for cell subset or site translates to: CD45RA+ positively selected. The TCR comes from a man in his late teens or twenties in good health. The CDR3 has the sequence CASSIDTANYGYTF. The DNA sequence is given as TGTGCCAGTAGTATAGACACAGCAAACTATGGCTACACCTTC.